This is a list of T cell receptor beta chains from one sample in a study of regulatory T cells in long-lasting Graves disease. TCRdb itself ran the multiplex PCR reads through MiXCR, one entry per CDR3 protein. The sample includes approximately 460,000 distinct CDR3 sequences, approximately 16% seen only once; the top ten take about 10%. The same sample was also studied in work on T cells in Graves' hyperthyroidism and ophthalmopathy.

The specimen comprised peripheral blood mononuclear cells (PBMCs), sampled at new diagnosis, from a patient treated with antithyroid drugs. These receptors were taken from a woman in her twenties or thirties with Graves disease. Both conserved end residues are part of each CDR3. Each record gives: J gene, V gene, clone size, D gene, CDR3 length, CDR3 DNA, CDR3 protein. A D gene is named only where the DNA matches it firmly. A clone size is listed for some rows: how often the clone was seen (once, few, many), or a class if it is expanded.

TRBJ1-5 TRBV20-1 many . 14 TGCAGTGCTAGAGATCTCGAAGCGGAGGAGCCCCAGCATTTT CSARDLEAEEPQHF
TRBJ2-5 TRBV19 few TRBD2 16 TGTGCCAGTAGCTTTTCCCCAGCGGGGGGCCGAGAGACCCAGTACTTC CASSFSPAGGRETQYF
TRBJ1-1 TRBV6-1 few TRBD1 14 TGTGCCAGCAACCGCAACCCAGGGGGCACTGAAGCTTTCTTT CASNRNPGGTEAFF
TRBJ1-2 TRBV6-1 many TRBD1 16 TGTGCCAGCAGATTTGAGACAGGGAACACCGACTATGGCTACACCTTC CASRFETGNTDYGYTF
TRBJ1-5 TRBV28 few . 13 TGTGCCAGCAGACCACCGAGCAGGGAGTCCCAGCATTTT CASRPPSRESQHF
TRBJ1-4 TRBV7-2 few TRBD1 16 TGTGCCAGCAGCTTAAGGACAGGCCATTTGGGGGAAAAACTGTTTTTT CASSLRTGHLGEKLFF
TRBJ2-1 TRBV30 many TRBD2 16 TGTGCCTGGAGTAAACCTAGCGGGGGGGGGATCTATGAGCAGTTCTTC CAWSKPSGGGIYEQFF
TRBJ1-5 TRBV10-3 . . 16 TGTGCCATCAGTGAGGGGGGAATTTATAGCAATCAGCCCCAGCATTTT CAISEGGIYSNQPQHF
TRBJ2-1 TRBV20-1 many TRBD1 13 TGCAGTGCTTGGGACAGGTTCGACGGTGAGCAGTTCTTC CSAWDRFDGEQFF
TRBJ2-7 TRBV18 many TRBD2 14 TGTGCCAGCTCACGGCGGGAGGGCCTCCACGAGCAGTACTTC CASSRREGLHEQYF
TRBJ2-3 TRBV27 many TRBD2 16 TGTGCCAGCAGTCCTGGACTAGCGGGAGTTTCAGATACGCAGTATTTT CASSPGLAGVSDTQYF
TRBJ1-1 TRBV6-2/TRBV6-3 many . 12 TGTGCCAGCAGTCGTACCCCCTTAGAAGCTTTCTTT CASSRTPLEAFF
TRBJ2-5 TRBV19 many . 14 TGTGCCAGTAGTCCCGGGACGGCGTATGAGACCCAGTACTTC CASSPGTAYETQYF
TRBJ1-2 TRBV9 few . 15 TGTGCCAGCAGCGTAGGTGGAGGGGGTGGCTGTGGCTACACCTTC CASSVGGGGGCGYTF
TRBJ2-1 TRBV3-1 . . 15 TGTGCCAGCAGCCAAGATCCGAGGGTCTACAATGAGCAGTTCTTC CASSQDPRVYNEQFF
TRBJ2-5 TRBV20-1 many TRBD1 14 TGCAGTGCTAGAGAATCGACAGGGGCAGAGACCCAGTACTTC CSARESTGAETQYF
TRBJ2-1 TRBV20-1 many TRBD2 20 TGCAGTGCTAGAGATCTAGGTGGACTAGCGGGAGTTAGCTCCTACAATGAGCAGTTCTTC CSARDLGGLAGVSSYNEQFF
TRBJ2-1 TRBV7-6 . . 14 TGTGCCAGCAGCCATCAATTTGGGTCCAATGAGCAGTTCTTC CASSHQFGSNEQFF
TRBJ1-2 TRBV29-1 . TRBD1 14 TGCAGCGTTGACCCGACAGGGGCTAACTATGGCTACACCTTC CSVDPTGANYGYTF
TRBJ2-5 TRBV15 . TRBD2 18 TGTGCCACCAGCTCCGCGACCTCAAGGACTAGCGAGGGAGAGACCCAGTACTTC CATSSATSRTSEGETQYF
TRBJ1-1 TRBV5-1 many TRBD1 15 TGCGCCAGCAGCTTGGCTGGACAGGGGACCACTGAAGCTTTCTTT CASSLAGQGTTEAFF
TRBJ2-1 TRBV12-3/TRBV12-4 many TRBD2 18 TGTGCCAGCAGTTCTGGACTAGCGGGTCCGAGCTCCTACAATGAGCAGTTCTTC CASSSGLAGPSSYNEQFF
TRBJ2-1 TRBV5-6 many . 16 TGTGCCAGCAGCTTGCAGGGCCACCTTAGCCGCAATGAGCAGTTCTTC CASSLQGHLSRNEQFF
TRBJ2-3 TRBV7-9 many . 19 TGTGCCAGCAGCTCCGTAAGGAGCCTCCCCTCCTTTAGCACAGATACGCAGTATTTT CASSSVRSLPSFSTDTQYF
TRBJ2-7 TRBV5-1 many . 14 TGCGCCAGCAGCTTGGGATCCGGGATCCACGAGCAGTACTTC CASSLGSGIHEQYF
TRBJ2-1 TRBV11-2 many . 13 TGTGCCAGCAGCTTAGCACTTCTCAATGAGCAGTTCTTC CASSLALLNEQFF
TRBJ2-7 TRBV7-2 many TRBD1 15 TGTGCCAGCAGCCCGACCCGGGACAGACTTTACGAGCAGTACTTC CASSPTRDRLYEQYF
TRBJ1-2 TRBV4-1 . TRBD1 16 TGCGCCAGCAGCCAAGAAGGGGGCAGACTTAACTATGGCTACACCTTC CASSQEGGRLNYGYTF
TRBJ1-4 TRBV6-2/TRBV6-3 . . 16 TGTGCCAGCAGTTTGCCGGGGCCCGAGCCTCAAGGCAAACTGTTTTTT CASSLPGPEPQGKLFF
TRBJ2-2 TRBV3-1 many . 12 TGTGCCAGCAGCTGGCGAGCCGGGGAGCTGTTTTTT CASSWRAGELFF